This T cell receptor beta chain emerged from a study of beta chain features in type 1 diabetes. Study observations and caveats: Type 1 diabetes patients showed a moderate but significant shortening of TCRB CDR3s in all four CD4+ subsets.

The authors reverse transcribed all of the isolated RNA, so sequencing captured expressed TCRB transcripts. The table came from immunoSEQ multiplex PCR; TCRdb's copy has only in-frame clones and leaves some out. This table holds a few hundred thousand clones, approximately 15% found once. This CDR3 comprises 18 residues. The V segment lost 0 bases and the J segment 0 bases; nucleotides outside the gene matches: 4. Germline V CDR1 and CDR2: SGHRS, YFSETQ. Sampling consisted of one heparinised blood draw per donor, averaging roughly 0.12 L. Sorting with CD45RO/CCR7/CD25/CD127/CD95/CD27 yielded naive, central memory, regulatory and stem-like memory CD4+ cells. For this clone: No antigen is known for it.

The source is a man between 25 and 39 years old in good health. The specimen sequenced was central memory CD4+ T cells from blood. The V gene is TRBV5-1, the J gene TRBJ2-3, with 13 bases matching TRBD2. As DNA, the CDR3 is TGCGCCAGCAGCTTGGGGACTAGCGGGGGAGGAAGCACAGATACGCAGTATTTT. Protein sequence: CASSLGTSGGGSTDTQYF. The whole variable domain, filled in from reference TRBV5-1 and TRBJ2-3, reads KAGVTQTPRYLIKTRGQQVTLSCSPISGHRSVSWYQQTPGQGLQFLFEYFSETQRNKGNFPGRFSGRQFSNSRSEMNVSTLELGDSALYLCASSLGTSGGGSTDTQYFGPGTRLTVL.